The 29 T cell receptor beta chains below all came from one sample that was sequenced in a study of blood T cell repertoires in COVID-19. The protocol was immunoSEQ multiplex PCR, while the TCRdb copy is restricted to in-frame clones and leaves out a portion. The table lists 150,000 or so clones, around 80% of them singletons. Sequenced sample: peripheral blood. Every receptor here comes from a woman of 80 years or more with acute or convalescent COVID-19.

This clone appeared many times. The rearrangement joins TRBV6-6 to TRBJ1-1; possible D gene TRBD1, 6 bases. CDR1 and CDR2 from the germline V gene are MNHNY and SVGAGI (reference sequence). V was trimmed by 7 bases and J by 1 base, leaving 16 bases between them. CDR3 length: 15 residues. CDR3 in amino acids: CASIGSDRKNTEAFF. The CDR3 DNA follows: TGTGCCAGCATTGGGTCGGACAGAAAGAACACTGAAGCTTTCTTT.

The gene calls are TRBV29-1 and TRBJ1-4; 8 bases match TRBD1. The germline gives CDR1 SQVTM, CDR2 ANQGSEA. The CDR3 loop spans 12 amino acids. The trim removed 4 bases at V and 8 bases at J, leaving 3 bases unmatched. The CDR3 protein is CSVVGDREKLFF. As DNA, the CDR3 is TGCAGCGTTGTAGGGGACAGGGAAAAACTGTTTTTT.

This clone was observed a handful of times. The genes are TRBV6-4 and TRBJ2-3; D uncertain. This CDR3 has 14 residues. Germline CDR1 reads MRHNA; CDR2 reads SNTAGT. V shed 3 bases and J shed 5 bases, with 12 bases lying between them. Written as DNA, the CDR3 is TGTGCCAGCAGTGAAAGGCTAGTAGTAGATACGCAGTATTTT. It codes for CASSERLVVDTQYF.

J is TRBJ2-7 and V is TRBV2; D perhaps matches TRBD1 (6 bases). This CDR3 has 14 amino acids. V was pared by 7 bases and J by 5 bases, with 18 bases between. Germline CDR1 reads SNHLY; CDR2 reads FYNNEI. This CDR3 reads CASKKDSAADEQYF. The CDR3 region has the DNA TGTGCCAGCAAGAAGGACAGTGCAGCCGACGAGCAGTACTTC.

The chain links TRBV11-2 to TRBJ2-3, with 12 bases matching TRBD2. The length of the CDR3 is 15 residues. Germline CDR1 is SGHAT and CDR2 is FQNNGV. Trimming removed 4 bases from V and 5 bases from J; junction bases left unmatched: 4. This CDR3 reads CASSSSSGGGDTQYF. The CDR3 coding sequence is TGTGCCAGCAGCTCGTCTAGCGGGGGGGGAGATACGCAGTATTTT.

The chain joins TRBV6-5 to TRBJ1-3; 7 bases are a match to TRBD1. This CDR3 has 14 amino acids. Germline V lookup: CDR1 MNHEY, CDR2 SVGAGI. The J segment lost 2 bases and the V segment lost 6 bases, leaving 4 bases of the junction unmatched. CDR3 nucleotide sequence: TGTGCCAGCAGAGTCAGGGGGACTGGAAACACCATATATTTT. Translation gives CASRVRGTGNTIYF.

The chain employs TRBV6-1 and TRBJ1-5; perhaps TRBD1 as D (6 bases). Germline CDR1 is MNHNS and CDR2 is SASEGT. There are 12 residues in the CDR3. Trimming removed 3 bases from V and 7 bases from J, with 7 bases in between. The CDR3 DNA sequence: TGTGCCAGCAGTGACAGGGGCCAGCCCCAGCATTTT. Amino acids: CASSDRGQPQHF.

This CDR3 reads CASSLDYRDSANTGELFF. Written as DNA, the CDR3 is TGTGCCAGCAGCTTAGACTACCGGGACAGCGCGAACACCGGGGAGCTGTTTTTT. This chain uses TRBV7-2 with TRBJ2-2; 7 nucleotides agree with TRBD1. CDR1 and CDR2 (germline): SGHTA, FQGNSA. V trimming: 1 base; J trimming: 0 bases; junction bases outside the gene matches: 8. This CDR3 comprises 18 residues.

The chain joins TRBV7-3 to TRBJ1-1, with D possibly being TRBD1 (6 bases). Germline V CDR1 and CDR2: SGHTA, FQGTGA. This CDR3 region has 14 residues. The germline V and J ends were trimmed by 5 bases and 2 bases, with 12 bases remaining between them. CDR3 residues: CASSPDRYNTEAFF. DNA of the CDR3: TGTGCCAGCAGCCCAGACAGGTATAACACTGAAGCTTTCTTT.

The V and J genes are TRBV10-3 and TRBJ2-2; TRBD2 matches at 8 bases. J lost 8 bases, V lost 9 bases, and 5 bases had no gene match. The CDR3 has 12 residues. CDR1 is ENHRY and CDR2 is SYGVKD in the germline V gene. The CDR3 sequence: CAIAGAGGELFF. The DNA of the CDR3 is TGTGCCATAGCGGGGGCAGGTGGGGAGCTGTTTTTT.

V and J are TRBV18 and TRBJ2-2, with D tentatively TRBD2 (6 bases). Germline V gene data show CDR1 as KGHSH and CDR2 as LQKENI. V was shortened by 3 bases and J by 5 bases, with 22 bases between the two germline ends. The CDR3 is made up of 18 amino acids. This CDR3 reads CASSPRAAEGMITGELFF. The DNA for the CDR3 is TGTGCCAGCTCACCGCGGGCCGCGGAGGGGATGATAACCGGGGAGCTGTTTTTT.

In this sample, this clone turned up a few times. This chain uses TRBV5-5 with TRBJ1-1; weak D call: TRBD1 (5 bases). V was clipped by 3 bases and J by 5 bases, with 17 bases between them. The CDR3 length is 15 residues. Germline V gene lookup returns CDR1 SGHKS and CDR2 YYEKEE (reference sequence). The CDR3 bases are TGTGCCAGCAGCTCCCTTGGGGGGGGTAGAACTGAAGCTTTCTTT. The encoded protein is CASSSLGGGRTEAFF.

This sequence joins TRBV4-2 and TRBJ2-1, with 13 bases fitting TRBD2. Germline CDR1 reads LGHNA; CDR2 reads YNFKEQ. V trimming: 0 bases; J trimming: 7 bases; junction bases outside the gene matches: 9. This CDR3 has 18 amino acids. As DNA, the CDR3 is TGTGCCAGCAGCCAAGAGGTCCCAACTAGCGGGAGGGGGAATGAGCAGTTCTTC. It yields the protein CASSQEVPTSGRGNEQFF.

The CDR3 nucleotides are TGTGCCAGTAGTAGACAGGGGGCCGAATTTTTCTTT. This translates into CASSRQGAEFFF. The chain couples TRBV19 to TRBJ1-1; 10 bases are shared with TRBD1. This CDR3 is 12 amino acids long. Germline lookup yields CDR1 LNHDA and CDR2 SQIVND (reference sequence). V shed 4 bases and J 13 bases; nucleotides not matched to a gene: 6.

The chain joins TRBV5-6 to TRBJ1-2; the D gene is possibly TRBD1 (6 bases). Germline-derived CDR1 and CDR2 are SGHDT and YYEEEE. This CDR3 has 13 amino acids. Trimming took 7 bases from V and 4 from J, leaving 14 bases between them. The CDR3 bases are TGTGCCAGCGACGGTGGGGGGGCCTATGGCTACACCTTC. This codes for CASDGGGAYGYTF. Full variable domain (outside the CDR3, taken from reference TRBV5-6 and TRBJ1-2): DAGVTQSPTHLIKTRGQQVTLRCSPKSGHDTVSWYQQALGQGPQFIFQYYEEEERQRGNFPDRFSGHQFPNYSSELNVNALLLGDSALYLCASDGGGAYGYTFGSGTRLTVV.

This chain uses TRBV5-1 with TRBJ2-7; 8 bases map to TRBD1. The CDR3 spans 14 residues. V shed 4 bases, J shed 5 bases, and the junction held 8 bases outside the gene matches. Germline V CDR1 and CDR2: SGHRS, YFSETQ. CDR3 coding DNA: TGCGCCAGCAGCGAAACAGGGGGAGTTAACGAGCAGTACTTC. Amino acids: CASSETGGVNEQYF.

This clone was detected only once. A much larger clone sits a single nucleotide away, making a read error possible. The chain carries TRBV28 and TRBJ1-5; TRBD1 aligns across 7 bases. From germline, CDR1 is MDHEN and CDR2 SYDVKM. The CDR3 runs to 15 residues. J gave up 0 bases and V 5 bases, and 4 bases lay outside the gene matches. The DNA of the CDR3 is TGTGCCAGCAGTCCACAGGGGTATAGCAATCAGCCCCAGCATTTT. The encoded protein is CASSPQGYSNQPQHF. Full variable domain (remainder filled in from reference TRBV28 and TRBJ1-5): DVKVTQSSRYLVKRTGEKVFLECVQDMDHENMFWYRQDPGLGLRLIYFSYDVKMKEKGDIPEGYSVSREKKERFSLILESASTNQTSMYLCASSPQGYSNQPQHFGDGTRLSIL.

The genes are TRBV19 and TRBJ1-2, with D tentatively TRBD1 (6 bases). CDR3 length: 16 amino acids. Germline V gene sequence: CDR1 LNHDA, CDR2 SQIVND (reference sequence). V gave up 5 bases and J gave up 5 bases, with 21 bases separating them. CDR3 nucleotide sequence: TGTGCCAGTAGTCCTGAACACAGGGAGTCTTTGTATGGCTACACCTTC. The encoded protein is CASSPEHRESLYGYTF.

This chain links TRBV28 with TRBJ1-2; 7 bases are shared with TRBD1. The CDR3 is 12 residues long. Germline CDR1 reads MDHEN; CDR2 reads SYDVKM. V gave up 5 bases and J gave up 5 bases; unmatched junction bases: 2. The CDR3 is CASSLQGYGYTF. Written as DNA, the CDR3 is TGTGCCAGCAGTCTACAGGGGTATGGCTACACCTTC.

The rearrangement links TRBV5-4 to TRBJ2-3; 16 nucleotides align to TRBD2. V lost 4 bases and J lost 3; bases outside the gene matches: 11. The CDR3 length is 19 residues. The germline gives CDR1 SGHNT, CDR2 YYREEE (reference sequence). DNA of the CDR3: TGTGCCAGCAGCGGACCGGGACTAGCGGGAGGGCCGAAGACAGATACGCAGTATTTT. As protein: CASSGPGLAGGPKTDTQYF.

The chain employs TRBV4-3 and TRBJ1-2, with 7 bases matching TRBD1. This CDR3 is 15 amino acids long. Trimming cost V 2 bases and J 7 bases; bases outside gene matches: 10. The V gene's germline CDR1 is LGHNA and CDR2 YSLEER. In DNA form, the CDR3 reads TGCGCCAGCAGCCAAAGACAGGGACTCACGTCTGGCTACACCTTC. As protein: CASSQRQGLTSGYTF.

This chain joins TRBV9 and TRBJ2-1, with D perhaps TRBD2 (6 bases). Germline V lookup: CDR1 SGDLS, CDR2 YYNGEE. This CDR3 region has 16 residues. V shed 0 bases and J shed 4 bases, with 14 bases lying between them. The CDR3 spells CASSVDRRGGYNEQFF. CDR3 sequence (DNA): TGTGCCAGCAGCGTAGATCGGCGGGGTGGGTACAATGAGCAGTTCTTC.

This chain connects TRBV3-1 (or the pseudogene TRBV3-2) to TRBJ2-6; a weak D match, TRBD1 (6 bases). V dropped 4 bases and J dropped 1 base, with 20 bases sitting between them. The CDR3 runs 19 residues. Germline V CDR1 and CDR2: LGHDT, YNNKEL (reference sequence). The CDR3 sequence is CASSLRNRERRSGANVLTF. The CDR3 nucleotides read TGTGCCAGCAGCCTTCGGAACAGGGAGCGTAGGTCTGGGGCCAACGTCCTGACTTTC.

The chain uses TRBV6-1 and TRBJ1-2, with D uncertain. CDR3 length equals 14 residues. Looked up from germline, CDR1 is MNHNS and CDR2 is SASEGT. V shed 1 base and J shed 0 bases, with 6 bases lying between them. The CDR3 protein is CASSEVAANYGYTF. CDR3 DNA sequence: TGTGCCAGCAGTGAAGTGGCCGCTAACTATGGCTACACCTTC.

This chain links TRBV19 with TRBJ2-7, with TRBD2 as a possible D gene (6 bases). Germline-derived CDR1 and CDR2 are LNHDA and SQIVND (reference sequence). Trimming cost V 3 bases and J 6 bases, with 18 bases left between them. The CDR3 spans 15 residues. The CDR3 is CASSIRDLYGGEQYF. DNA of the CDR3: TGTGCCAGTAGTATCCGGGACCTCTACGGGGGCGAGCAGTACTTC. The full variable domain, completed using reference TRBV19 and TRBJ2-7, is DGGITQSPKYLFRKEGQNVTLSCEQNLNHDAMYWYRQDPGQGLRLIYYSQIVNDFQKGDIAEGYSVSREKKESFPLTVTSAQKNPTAFYLCASSIRDLYGGEQYFGPGTRLTVT.

The chain joins TRBV6-5 to TRBJ2-7; 8 nucleotides match TRBD1. The CDR3 has 13 residues. V was pared by 6 bases and J by 2 bases, with 3 bases of the junction left unmatched. Germline values: CDR1 MNHEY, CDR2 SVGAGI. CDR3: CASRMGQAYEQYF. As DNA, the CDR3 is TGTGCCAGCAGGATGGGACAGGCCTACGAGCAGTACTTC.

The V call is TRBV6-2 or TRBV6-3, the J call TRBJ1-1; 7 positions agree with TRBD1. This CDR3 is built from 14 residues. Trimming at V came to 5 bases and at J to 9 bases, leaving 12 bases not matched to a gene. The germline V gene encodes CDR1 MNHEY and CDR2 SVGEGT. The CDR3, as DNA: TGTGCCAGCAGTCTCTCCGGGACAGTCCCGAAAGCTTTCTTT. It specifies CASSLSGTVPKAFF.

This chain connects TRBV7-8 to TRBJ1-2; TRBD1 matches at 7 bases. V dropped 1 base and J dropped 4; count of bases not matched to a gene: 12. The CDR3 consists of 17 residues. Looked up from germline, CDR1 is SGHVS and CDR2 is FQNEAQ. CDR3: CASSLGTGAPGRYGYTF. CDR3 nucleotides: TGTGCCAGCAGCTTAGGGACAGGTGCCCCGGGACGCTATGGCTACACCTTC.

V and J are TRBV20-1 and TRBJ2-5; D is perhaps TRBD1 (6 bases). Per the germline V gene, CDR1 is DFQATT and CDR2 is SNEGSKA (reference sequence). V lost 3 bases and J 3 bases, leaving 14 bases between the germline ends. The CDR3 sequence is 14 residues long. The CDR3 protein is CSASLSTGKETQYF. The CDR3 nucleotides are TGCAGTGCTAGTTTGAGTACAGGGAAAGAGACCCAGTACTTC.